The 31 T cell receptor beta chains listed next were all sequenced from one sample in a study of Graves' ophthalmopathy and Graves' hyperthyroidism. TCR beta CDR3 regions were amplified from RNA transcripts. A first-round RT-PCR used HTBI primers, followed by a second-round multiplex PCR. One entry per CDR3 protein results from TCRdb running MiXCR on the multiplex PCR reads. The table records over 450,000 distinct CDR3 sequences, approximately 15% of them present only once. The sample consisted of blood. The receptors were sampled from a woman younger than 45 with Graves' ophthalmopathy.

Many counts were recorded for this clonotype. V gene TRBV6-1 combines with J gene TRBJ2-7; D is unclear. The germline V and J ends were trimmed by 2 bases and 0 bases, with 14 bases remaining between them. Germline V gives CDR1 MNHNS, CDR2 SASEGT. The CDR3 sequence is 16 residues long. CDR3 sequence: CASSEYFRVSSYEQYF. The CDR3 DNA reads TGTGCCAGCAGTGAATATTTTAGAGTGAGCTCCTACGAGCAGTACTTC.

This clonotype has at least ten counts. The rearrangement joins TRBV6-1 to TRBJ2-7, with a possible D match to TRBD1 (6 bases). The V gene's germline CDR1 is MNHNS and CDR2 SASEGT. The CDR3 sequence is 14 residues long. The germline V and J ends were trimmed by 3 bases and 1 base, with 10 bases remaining between them. The CDR3 sequence is CASSDRDTSYEQYF. The CDR3 DNA is TGTGCCAGCAGTGACCGGGACACATCCTACGAGCAGTACTTC.

This clonotype was seen many times. This chain links TRBV6-1 with TRBJ1-2, with 9 bases aligning to TRBD1. J lost 6 bases, V lost 5 bases, and 4 bases had no gene match. In germline, CDR1 is MNHNS, CDR2 SASEGT. This CDR3 contains 13 residues. The CDR3 nucleotides are TGTGCCAGCAGTCGGGACAGGGAAGATGGCTACACCTTC. Amino acid sequence: CASSRDREDGYTF.

This clonotype has a count of ten or more. The chain couples TRBV19 to TRBJ2-2; D gene ambiguous. This CDR3 has 12 residues. Germline lookup yields CDR1 LNHDA and CDR2 SQIVND (reference sequence). V lost 4 bases, J lost 6 bases, and 6 bases lay in between. CDR3 sequence reads: CASSKRAGELFF. The CDR3 nucleotides read TGTGCCAGTAGTAAACGGGCCGGGGAGCTGTTTTTT.

The chain uses TRBV12-5 and TRBJ1-2, with TRBD1 matching over 9 bases. The CDR3 has 14 amino acids. The germline CDR1 and CDR2 sequences are LGHNT and FRNRAP. The V segment lost 6 bases and the J segment 6 bases; nucleotides outside the gene matches: 8. This chain's CDR3 is CASGPRDRVNGYTF. The DNA for the CDR3 is TGTGCTAGTGGCCCCCGGGACAGGGTGAATGGCTACACCTTC.

This clonotype was picked up many times. The chain combines TRBV12-3 or TRBV12-4 with TRBJ2-2; the D call may be TRBD1 or TRBD2 (5 bases each). V shed 6 bases and J shed 2 bases, with 16 bases lying between them. This CDR3 spans 16 amino acids. The CDR3 here is CASSPGHRANTGELFF. The CDR3 DNA follows: TGTGCCAGCAGCCCGGGGCATCGGGCCAACACCGGGGAGCTGTTTTTT.

This clonotype was seen ten or more times. V and J are TRBV12-3 or TRBV12-4 and TRBJ1-1; possibly TRBD1 for D (5 bases). The CDR3 spans 15 residues. V was trimmed by 4 bases and J by 1 base, leaving 13 bases between them. This CDR3 reads CASSSAWTTNTEAFF. The CDR3 DNA reads TGTGCCAGCAGTTCGGCTTGGACAACGAACACTGAAGCTTTCTTT.

This clonotype appeared many times. This rearrangement joins TRBV7-2 to TRBJ1-6; 11 positions agree with TRBD1. The germline gives CDR1 SGHTA, CDR2 FQGNSA. J lost 7 bases, V lost 5 bases, and 4 bases had no gene match. The CDR3 is 15 amino acids. The CDR3 region has the DNA TGTGCCAGCAGCCGCGGACAGGGGGCGAATTCACCCCTCCACTTT. Protein product: CASSRGQGANSPLHF.

This clonotype appeared many times. This chain uses TRBV19 with TRBJ2-2; no firm D call. Looked up from germline, CDR1 is LNHDA and CDR2 is SQIVND (reference sequence). V lost 5 bases and J 7 bases, leaving 17 bases between the germline ends. CDR3 length: 15 residues. Here the CDR3 reads CASSPFWDADGELFF. The DNA for the CDR3 is TGTGCCAGTAGTCCGTTCTGGGATGCAGACGGGGAGCTGTTTTTT.

There are many counts of this clonotype. The junction differs from germline at one of its ends, possibly a read error. The rearrangement joins TRBV19 to TRBJ2-2; 8 nucleotides line up with TRBD2. This CDR3 is 16 amino acids long. Germline V CDR1 and CDR2: LNHDA, SQIVND (reference sequence). CDR3 DNA: TGTGCCAGTACCCCCCTTACGGGAGGGAACACCGGGGAGCTGTTCTTT. Protein product: CASTPLTGGNTGELFF.

This clonotype was seen a few times. J is TRBJ2-2 and V is TRBV11-2; possible D gene TRBD1, 6 bases. CDR1 and CDR2 from the germline V gene are SGHAT and FQNNGV. The germline V and J ends were trimmed by 3 bases and 4 bases, with 15 bases remaining between them. CDR3 size: 16 residues. The CDR3 DNA is TGTGCCAGCAGCTTTCGAGCAGGGGTGACCACCGGGGAGCTGTTTTTT. It yields the protein CASSFRAGVTTGELFF.

This clonotype was picked up a small number of times. The chain joins TRBV4-2 to TRBJ2-5, with unresolved D. V was cut by 0 bases and J by 5 bases, with 4 bases left in between. The CDR3 length is 12 residues. Germline V gives CDR1 LGHNA, CDR2 YNFKEQ. CDR3 in amino acids: CASSQDLETQYF. The CDR3 coding sequence is TGTGCCAGCAGCCAAGATTTGGAGACCCAGTACTTC.

The chain joins TRBV7-9 to TRBJ1-1, with 7 bases identical to TRBD1. Trimming cost V 1 base and J 11 bases; bases outside gene matches: 4. This CDR3 comprises 12 residues. Germline V CDR1 and CDR2: SEHNR, FQNEAQ (reference sequence). Written as DNA, the CDR3 is TGTGCCAGCAGCTTAGTTCGACAGGGCGCTTTCTTT. Its translation: CASSLVRQGAFF.

This clonotype has only a few counts. The chain recombines TRBV30 with TRBJ2-7, with 8 bases identical to TRBD2. Germline V gives CDR1 GTSNPN, CDR2 SVGIG (reference sequence). This CDR3 is built from 16 residues. J was trimmed by 5 bases and V by 0 bases; bases with no gene match: 12. The CDR3 sequence: CAWSVLFGGALNEQYF. The CDR3 nucleotides read TGTGCCTGGAGTGTACTTTTCGGGGGGGCCCTGAACGAGCAGTACTTC.

The chain links TRBV12-3 or TRBV12-4 to TRBJ2-4; the D gene is possibly TRBD2 (6 bases). Trimming cost V 4 bases and J 0 bases, with 10 bases left between them. This CDR3 comprises 15 residues. CDR3 sequence reads: CASSSSGVAKNIQYF. The CDR3 DNA sequence: TGTGCCAGCAGTTCGTCGGGAGTAGCCAAAAACATTCAGTACTTC.

This clonotype was counted at least ten times. CDR3 DNA sequence: TGTGCCAGCAGTTTTCGGGGAGGGCAGTACTTC. The encoded protein is CASSFRGGQYF. The chain uses TRBV27 and TRBJ2-7; maybe TRBD2 (6 bases). The V end lost 3 bases, the J end lost 9 bases, and 9 bases lay between the germline ends. Germline V gene lookup returns CDR1 MNHEY and CDR2 SMNVEV (reference sequence). The CDR3 runs to 11 residues.

To note about this clonotype: This may be a read error: a much more frequent sequence differs by one nucleotide. The chain links TRBV19 to TRBJ2-7, with D uncertain. The length of the CDR3 is 13 residues. The germline V gene has CDR1 LNHDA and CDR2 SQIVND (reference sequence). CDR3 protein: CASSRKANYELYF. DNA of the CDR3: TGTGCCAGTAGTAGGAAGGCCAACTACGAGCTGTACTTC.

This clonotype was seen ten or more times. The chain is built from TRBV18 and TRBJ1-2; 9 bases are shared with TRBD1. In germline, CDR1 is KGHSH, CDR2 LQKENI. V lost 5 bases and J lost 6; bases outside the gene matches: 4. There are 13 residues in the CDR3. The DNA for the CDR3 is TGTGCCAGCTCAAGCCGGGACAGGGATGGCTACACCTTC. Residues: CASSSRDRDGYTF.

This clonotype was recorded many times. This chain connects TRBV12-3 or TRBV12-4 to TRBJ2-7, with TRBD2 identical over 11 bases. The ends lost 5 bases at V and 4 bases at J; junction bases unmatched: 4. The CDR3 is 14 residues long. Here the CDR3 reads CASSTSGGEYEQYF. The CDR3 nucleotides read TGTGCCAGCAGTACTAGCGGGGGAGAATACGAGCAGTACTTC.

This clonotype was seen ten or more times. The chain joins TRBV19 to TRBJ2-7; no clear D. Germline V gene sequence: CDR1 LNHDA, CDR2 SQIVND (reference sequence). V dropped 3 bases and J dropped 2 bases, with 14 bases sitting between them. The CDR3 is made up of 15 amino acids. The CDR3 here is CASSISPSLTYEQYF. Written as DNA, the CDR3 is TGTGCCAGTAGTATTAGCCCTTCATTAACCTACGAGCAGTACTTC.

A remark on this clonotype: This may arise from a read error, as a much more abundant clone is one base away. In this CDR3 the conserved last residue, phenylalanine or tryptophan, is missing, so a read error is likely. The gene calls are TRBV30 and TRBJ1-2, with D hard to call. CDR3 length: 10 amino acids. Per the germline V gene, CDR1 is GTSNPN and CDR2 is SVGIG (reference sequence). The V end was cut by 6 bases, the J end by 4 bases, with 6 bases between. In DNA, the CDR3 is TGTGCCTGTACTACCTATGGCTACACCTTG. This codes for CACTTYGYTL.

This clonotype has a count of ten or more. J is TRBJ2-7 and V is TRBV11-2; perhaps TRBD2 as D (6 bases). V lost 6 bases to trimming and J lost 7 bases, with 22 bases between them. CDR1 is SGHAT and CDR2 is FQNNGV in the germline V gene. The CDR3 runs 15 residues. In nucleotides, the CDR3 is TGTGCCAGCAGTTCGAGGACGGGGGATGTGGAGGAGCAGTACTTC. This sequence encodes CASSSRTGDVEEQYF.

This clonotype occurred many times. The CDR3 DNA reads as TGTGCCAGCAGCCCCCCGCGATTGAGGGGAAGCTCCTACGAGCAGTACTTC. Protein product: CASSPPRLRGSSYEQYF. The rearrangement uses TRBV7-8 and TRBJ2-7; D assignment may be TRBD1 or TRBD2 (5 bases each). V was shortened by 5 bases and J by 0 bases, with 20 bases between the two germline ends. The germline gives CDR1 SGHVS, CDR2 FQNEAQ. CDR3 length: 17 residues. Based on the CDR3 plus reference TRBV7-8 and TRBJ2-7, the full variable domain is GAGVSQSPRYKVAKRGQDVALRCDPISGHVSLFWYQQALGQGPEFLTYFQNEAQLDKSGLPSDRFFAERPEGSVSTLKIQRTQQEDSAVYLCASSPPRLRGSSYEQYFGPGTRLTVT.

This clonotype was recorded at least ten times. The chain employs TRBV11-1 and TRBJ2-2, with D possibly being TRBD2 (5 bases). The CDR3 is 16 residues long. The germline V and J ends were trimmed by 5 bases and 4 bases, with 17 bases remaining between them. CDR1 and CDR2 (germline): SGHAT, FQDESV (reference sequence). This chain's CDR3 is CASSARGKRITGELFF. The CDR3 DNA reads as TGTGCCAGCAGCGCTAGAGGGAAAAGGATCACCGGGGAGCTGTTTTTT.

This clonotype was recorded at least ten times. The chain is built from TRBV2 and TRBJ1-2; 7 positions match TRBD1. This CDR3 is 13 amino acids long. The V segment lost 9 bases and the J segment 8 bases; nucleotides outside the gene matches: 12. Germline assignment: CDR1 SNHLY and CDR2 FYNNEI. This CDR3 is CARAYGGGLGYTF. CDR3 in DNA: TGTGCCAGGGCCTACGGAGGGGGCCTGGGCTACACCTTC.

This clonotype was seen repeatedly, ten times or more. The chain links TRBV7-2 to TRBJ2-5, with 8 positions matching TRBD1. V lost 4 bases, J lost 5 bases, and 9 bases stayed unmatched. The germline V gene has CDR1 SGHTA and CDR2 FQGNSA. The CDR3 has 15 residues. CDR3 sequence reads: CASSSWTGLVETQYF. CDR3 DNA: TGTGCCAGCAGCTCCTGGACAGGGCTGGTGGAGACCCAGTACTTC.

This clonotype was recorded at least ten times. The chain carries TRBV6-1 and TRBJ2-7; 13 bases are shared with TRBD2. Losses at the gene ends were 2 bases for V and 5 bases for J; bases not matched to a gene: 15. This CDR3 spans 19 amino acids. Germline V gene sequence: CDR1 MNHNS, CDR2 SASEGT. The CDR3 spells CASSEPRLAGGPRGHEQYF. CDR3 nucleotide sequence: TGTGCCAGCAGTGAACCCCGACTAGCGGGGGGCCCCCGGGGCCACGAGCAGTACTTC.

Points on this clonotype: Since a much larger clone is just one base distant, this may be a read error. The rearrangement links TRBV4-1 to TRBJ2-7, with TRBD2 as a possible D gene (5 bases). CDR3 length: 14 amino acids. The V gene's germline CDR1 is MGHRA and CDR2 YSYEKL. The CDR3 reads CAISQDRGLDEQYF. The CDR3 nucleotides are TGCGCCATCAGCCAAGATAGAGGGCTGGACGAGCAGTACTTC.

The sample holds many counts of this clonotype. The chain uses TRBV5-1 and TRBJ1-1, with 7 bases aligning to TRBD1. Germline CDR1 SGHRS, CDR2 YFSETQ. The CDR3 totals 16 residues. The V gene end was trimmed by 3 bases and the J gene end by 1 base; junction bases not matched to a gene: 9. The CDR3 region is CASSSNDRDRNTEAFF. The CDR3 DNA sequence: TGCGCCAGCAGCTCTAATGACAGGGATCGGAACACTGAAGCTTTCTTT. Complete variable domain (other parts from reference TRBV5-1 and TRBJ1-1): KAGVTQTPRYLIKTRGQQVTLSCSPISGHRSVSWYQQTPGQGLQFLFEYFSETQRNKGNFPGRFSGRQFSNSRSEMNVSTLELGDSALYLCASSSNDRDRNTEAFFGQGTRLTVV.

This clonotype was seen more than once but under ten times. As DNA, the CDR3 is TGTGCCAGCTCCCCTCGTCGAGGGGGGGGCAATCAGCCCCAGCATTTT. Amino acid sequence: CASSPRRGGGNQPQHF. The rearrangement uses TRBV12-3 or TRBV12-4 and TRBJ1-5; D is perhaps TRBD1 (6 bases). Trimming stripped 8 bases from V and 2 bases from J, with 19 bases between. This CDR3 region has 16 residues.

This clonotype was seen repeatedly, ten times or more. The gene calls are TRBV4-1 and TRBJ2-3; TRBD1 agrees at 7 bases. CDR1 MGHRA and CDR2 YSYEKL come from the germline V gene. CDR3 length: 15 residues. V dropped 2 bases and J dropped 1; count of bases not matched to a gene: 3. The DNA of the CDR3 is TGCGCCAGCAGCCAACAGGGGGTCCGCACAGATACGCAGTATTTT. This gives the protein CASSQQGVRTDTQYF.